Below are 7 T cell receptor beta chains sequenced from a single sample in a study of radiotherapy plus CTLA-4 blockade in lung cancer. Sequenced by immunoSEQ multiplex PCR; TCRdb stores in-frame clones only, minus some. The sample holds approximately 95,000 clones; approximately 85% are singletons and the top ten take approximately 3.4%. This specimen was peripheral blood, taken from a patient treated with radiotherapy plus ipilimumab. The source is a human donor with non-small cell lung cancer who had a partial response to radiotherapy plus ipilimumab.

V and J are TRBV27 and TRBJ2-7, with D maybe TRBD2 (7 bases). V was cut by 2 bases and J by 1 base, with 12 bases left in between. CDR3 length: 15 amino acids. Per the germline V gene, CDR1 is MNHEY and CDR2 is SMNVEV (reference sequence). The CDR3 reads CASSLIGGPSYEQYF. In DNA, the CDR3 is TGTGCCAGCAGTTTAATCGGGGGGCCATCCTACGAGCAGTACTTC.

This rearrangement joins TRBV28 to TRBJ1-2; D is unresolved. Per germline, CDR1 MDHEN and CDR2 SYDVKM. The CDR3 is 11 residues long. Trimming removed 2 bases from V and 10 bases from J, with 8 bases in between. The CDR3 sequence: CASSLEAIYTF. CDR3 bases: TGTGCCAGCAGTTTAGAAGCAATCTACACCTTC.

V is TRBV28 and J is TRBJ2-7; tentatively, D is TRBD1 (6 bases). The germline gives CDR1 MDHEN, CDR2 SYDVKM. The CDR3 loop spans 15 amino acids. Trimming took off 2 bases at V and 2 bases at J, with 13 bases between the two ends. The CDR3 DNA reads TGTGCCAGCAGTTTAGAGGGGGTAGGTACCTACGAGCAGTACTTC. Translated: CASSLEGVGTYEQYF.

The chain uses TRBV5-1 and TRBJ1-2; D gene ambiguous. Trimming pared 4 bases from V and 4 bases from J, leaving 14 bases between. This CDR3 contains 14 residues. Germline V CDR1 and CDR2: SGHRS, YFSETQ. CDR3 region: CASSPTETGYGYTF. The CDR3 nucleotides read TGCGCCAGCAGCCCCACAGAGACCGGCTATGGCTACACCTTC.

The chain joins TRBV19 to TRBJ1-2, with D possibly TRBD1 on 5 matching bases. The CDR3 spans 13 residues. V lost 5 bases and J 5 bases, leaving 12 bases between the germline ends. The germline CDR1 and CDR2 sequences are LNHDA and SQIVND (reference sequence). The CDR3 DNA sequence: TGTGCCAGTAGTCGACAGCACGTGTATGGCTACACCTTC. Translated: CASSRQHVYGYTF.

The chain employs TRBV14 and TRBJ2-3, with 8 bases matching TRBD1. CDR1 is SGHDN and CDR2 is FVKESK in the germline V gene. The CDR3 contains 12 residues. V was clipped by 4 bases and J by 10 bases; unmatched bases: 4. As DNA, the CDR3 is TGTGCCAGCAGCCCCGGACAGGGTCCGCAGTATTTT. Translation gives CASSPGQGPQYF.

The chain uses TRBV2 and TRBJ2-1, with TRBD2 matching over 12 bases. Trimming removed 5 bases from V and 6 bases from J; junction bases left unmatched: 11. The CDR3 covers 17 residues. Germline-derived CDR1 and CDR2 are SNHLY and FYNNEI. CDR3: CASSRRTSGAQSNEQFF. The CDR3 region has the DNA TGTGCCAGCAGTCGCCGGACTAGCGGGGCCCAGAGCAATGAGCAGTTCTTC.